This entry describes one TCR beta chain. In its sample, this clonotype was seen many times. Its antigen remains unidentified. Qualities for individual bases were not recorded, and no much larger clone is one base off. Patients with hyperthyroidism were aged 18 to 65 years, had been newly diagnosed, and had a disease duration of less than 2 months. Patients with other autoimmune diseases, uncontrolled infections, pregnancy or lactation were excluded from the study. Clinical symptoms, serum thyroxine, TRAb, thyroid ultrasound and orbital computed tomography were used for diagnosis. Total RNA was extracted with Trizol reagent and quality-checked on an Agilent 2100 Bioanalyzer. TCR beta CDR3 regions were amplified from RNA transcripts for repertoire sequencing. HTBI primers and the Qiagen OneStep RT-PCR kit were used in a first-round RT-PCR, which was followed by a second-round multiplex PCR, size selection and purification. Sequencing of the libraries was carried out on an Illumina HiSeq2000 in paired-end mode with 100 bp reads. The study's processing was this. SOAPnuke was used for read processing, and reads with adapters, uncalled bases, a mean Phred below 15, or no exact constant-primer or identifier match were discarded. COPE v1.2.5 was used to merge high-quality paired reads. Unique nucleotide sequences were defined as clonotypes and aligned to IMGT TRB V, D and J references using MiTCR v1.1. Only V-J combinations with frequency above 0.0001 were analysed, covering approximately 99% of repertoires. For each V-J combination, a TCR clonal expansion and chaos score was defined as the ratio of F50 clonal expansion to chaos observed in the TCRdist matrix. Welch's t-statistics and random forest were used to reduce features to over ten V-J combinations, which were fed into a naive Bayes classifier. The similarity between thyroid and blood repertoires was quantified using the Morisita-Horn index. Clones were called with MiXCR by TCRdb after fastp trimmed the public reads at Q25, and only in-frame beta chains were retained. All rows with the same CDR3 protein become a single entry with the most common DNA and genes. TCRdb's processing, not the authors' own work, is the source of the V and J calls. This sample comprises about 1.1 million distinct CDR3 sequences, 35% to 40% of them detected only once. Around 10% of the sample goes to the ten largest clones.

This sample stems from a study of Graves' ophthalmopathy and Graves' hyperthyroidism (dated by TCRdb to 2017 to 2018). Broadly, across the study: Hyperthyroidism was defined as stable when no progression to ophthalmopathy occurred within 18 months of follow-up. In roughly 6 hyperthyroidism patients, T-cell repertoires of thyroid tissue and blood were compared. The study used TCR beta repertoire signatures to distinguish Graves' ophthalmopathy from Graves' hyperthyroidism and to predict progression to ophthalmopathy. After sampling, hyperthyroidism patients received methimazole starting at 30 mg daily, and ophthalmopathy patients received high-dose intravenous methylprednisolone. To explore V-J signatures that distinguish ophthalmopathy from hyperthyroidism, a discovery set of about 99 patients was enrolled, made up of 40 to 45 with ophthalmopathy and 57 with stable hyperthyroidism. An independent validation cohort comprised around 20 hyperthyroidism patients and over 15 patients who later progressed from hyperthyroidism to ophthalmopathy. In total, some 130 blood samples were TCR-sequenced: 40 to 45 ophthalmopathy, over 70 hyperthyroidism and 17 hyperthyroidism-to-ophthalmopathy patients. Here is what the overall study found, with its caveats: In cross-validation, the 13-signature model distinguished ophthalmopathy from stable hyperthyroidism with approximately 88% sensitivity and 81% to 83% specificity, and in the test set the corresponding values were approximately 79% and 70%. In validation, the model predicted ophthalmopathy progression with about 70% sensitivity and 72% to 80% specificity; 12 predicted patients were CT-confirmed with GO in a median of around 6.5 months. Among expanded thyroid clonotypes with frequency above 0.001, most also showed up in blood, which suggests that blood repertoires may reflect the thyroid immune response. Sample size was not statistically predetermined, and group allocation was not concealed from the investigators.

The CDR3 spans 14 residues, from the cysteine through the phenylalanine. The retained sequence is limited to the CDR3, 42 bases, with the frame set at the first base. CDR1 WNHNN and CDR2 SYGVQD are derived from the germline V gene (reference sequence). Relative to germline, V is 7 bases shorter and J is 6 bases shorter, with 15 bases between their ends. The receptor comes from an adult man with Graves' hyperthyroidism. The specimen was peripheral blood or thyroid tissue (not recorded which). Rearrangement joined TRBV10-1 to TRBJ1-4; the D gene assignment is ambiguous. The CDR3 amino acid sequence is: CASIRVLRDEKLFF. The DNA sequence follows: TGCGCCAGCATCCGGGTATTGCGTGATGAAAAACTGTTTTTT.